This TCR beta chain is from a study of CD8 T cells in Susac syndrome. Whole-study results and caveats: The TCR sequencing and HLA analysis in the study involved a relatively small number of individuals, as the study acknowledged.

Of note for this clonotype: Its target is unknown.

The authors reverse transcribed roughly 0.5 to 1 ug RNA with random hexamers. With immunoSEQ multiplex PCR, TCR beta CDR3 was amplified across 54 Vbeta and 13 Jbeta. TCRdb independently ran MiXCR on the immunoSEQ multiplex PCR reads; one entry per CDR3 protein. The table includes some 220,000 distinct CDR3 sequences, 95% detected once. Sequencing of TCR beta, carried out with a high-throughput approach, was applied to CD8+ and CD4+ T cells from the blood. While CD8+ and CD4+ T cells were isolated negatively, TEMRA cells were enriched by FACS. This sequence originates from a human donor with multiple sclerosis. Material: CD4+ T cells from PBMCs.

The CDR3 sequence: CASSSAAINQPQHF. The CDR3 DNA reads as TGTGCCAGCAGTTCGGCGGCCATCAATCAGCCCCAGCATTTT. V gene TRBV28 combines with J gene TRBJ1-5; D unclear. Germline V lookup: CDR1 MDHEN, CDR2 SYDVKM. V was pared by 4 bases and J by 3 bases, with 10 bases between. The CDR3 totals 14 residues.